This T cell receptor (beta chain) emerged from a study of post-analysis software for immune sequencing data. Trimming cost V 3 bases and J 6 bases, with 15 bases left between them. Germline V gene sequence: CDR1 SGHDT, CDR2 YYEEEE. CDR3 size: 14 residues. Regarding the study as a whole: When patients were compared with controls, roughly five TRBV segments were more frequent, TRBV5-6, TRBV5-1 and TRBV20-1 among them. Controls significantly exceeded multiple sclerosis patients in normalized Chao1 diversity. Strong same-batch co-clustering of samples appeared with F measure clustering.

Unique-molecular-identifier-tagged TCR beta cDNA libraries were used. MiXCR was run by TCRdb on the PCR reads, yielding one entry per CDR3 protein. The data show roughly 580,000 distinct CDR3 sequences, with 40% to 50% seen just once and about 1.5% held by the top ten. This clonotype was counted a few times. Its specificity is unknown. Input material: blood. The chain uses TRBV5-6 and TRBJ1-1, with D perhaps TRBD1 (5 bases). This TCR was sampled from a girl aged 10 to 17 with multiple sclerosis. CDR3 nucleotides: TGTGCCAGCAGCTCCCGGGACGCTACGCCTGAAGCTTTCTTT. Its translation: CASSSRDATPEAFF.